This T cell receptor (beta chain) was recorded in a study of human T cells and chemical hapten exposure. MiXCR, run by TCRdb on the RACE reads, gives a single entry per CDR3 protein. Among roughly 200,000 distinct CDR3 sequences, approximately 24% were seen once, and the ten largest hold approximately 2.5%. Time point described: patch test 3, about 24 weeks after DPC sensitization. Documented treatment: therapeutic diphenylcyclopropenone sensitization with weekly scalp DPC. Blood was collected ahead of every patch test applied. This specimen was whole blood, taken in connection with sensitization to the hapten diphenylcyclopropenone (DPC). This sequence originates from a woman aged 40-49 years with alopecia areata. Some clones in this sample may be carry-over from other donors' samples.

Written as DNA, the CDR3 is TGTGCCAGCAGGACTAGCGGGAGGCGAAATGAGCAGTTCTTC. The encoded protein is CASRTSGRRNEQFF. The rearrangement joins TRBV12-3 or TRBV12-4 to TRBJ2-1; 13 nucleotides align to TRBD2. CDR3 size: 14 residues. The trim removed 6 bases at V and 7 bases at J, leaving 3 bases unmatched.